This is a list of T cell receptor beta chains from one sample in a study of cytomegalovirus exposure and HLA in healthy donors. Repertoires were generated with immunoSEQ multiplex PCR, while TCRdb's copy carries only in-frame clones and drops some. In the table there are under 150,000 clones, about 80% of which are singletons. Material for sequencing was PBMCs. Every receptor here comes from a man aged 25-45 years in good health and CMV-seronegative. Each CDR3 is given with its conserved first and last residue. D genes are given only for firm matches. Not all rows give a size; the values are once, few, many and, for expanded clones, a class.

D gene: NA
V gene: TRBV11-3
J gene: TRBJ2-2
clone size: NA
CDR3 DNA: TGTGCCAGCAGCTTAGACGCCGGGGAGCTGTTTTTT
CDR3 protein: CASSLDAGELFF

D gene: NA
V gene: TRBV19
J gene: TRBJ2-1
clone size: once
CDR3 DNA: TGTGCCAGTAGTATGCGAACCTCTTCCTACAATGAGCAGTTCTTC
CDR3 protein: CASSMRTSSYNEQFF

D gene: NA
V gene: TRBV13
J gene: TRBJ1-1
clone size: NA
CDR3 DNA: TGTGCCAGCAGCAGACGAGGCCGGGAAGCTTTCTTT
CDR3 protein: CASSRRGREAFF

D gene: TRBD1
V gene: TRBV13
J gene: TRBJ1-1
clone size: NA
CDR3 DNA: TGTGCCAGCAGCTTCGGGACAGGGGGCAGCACTGAAGCTTTCTTT
CDR3 protein: CASSFGTGGSTEAFF

D gene: NA
V gene: TRBV20-1
J gene: TRBJ1-2
clone size: NA
CDR3 DNA: TGCAGTGCCCGGGTCCTCAATGGCTACACCTTC
CDR3 protein: CSARVLNGYTF

D gene: TRBD1
V gene: TRBV19
J gene: TRBJ1-1
clone size: few
CDR3 DNA: TGTGCCAGTAGAAATCGACAGGGCATGAACACTGAAGCTTTCTTT
CDR3 protein: CASRNRQGMNTEAFF

D gene: TRBD1
V gene: TRBV5-4
J gene: TRBJ2-7
clone size: NA
CDR3 DNA: TGTGCCAGCAGCTATGACAGGGTGCGCAACGAGCAGTACTTC
CDR3 protein: CASSYDRVRNEQYF

D gene: NA
V gene: TRBV15
J gene: TRBJ2-1
clone size: NA
CDR3 DNA: TGTGCCACCAGCAGAGATCCGGAGGACGACCACAATGAGCAGTTCTTC
CDR3 protein: CATSRDPEDDHNEQFF

D gene: NA
V gene: TRBV5-6
J gene: TRBJ2-1
clone size: NA
CDR3 DNA: TGTGCCAGCAGCTTGTTAGGGCAGGGGAACTACAATGAGCAGTTCTTC
CDR3 protein: CASSLLGQGNYNEQFF

D gene: NA
V gene: TRBV11-2
J gene: TRBJ2-7
clone size: NA
CDR3 DNA: TGTGCCAGCAGCTTACAGCTAGACGAGCAGTACTTC
CDR3 protein: CASSLQLDEQYF

D gene: TRBD2
V gene: TRBV7-3
J gene: TRBJ2-3
clone size: NA
CDR3 DNA: TGTGCCAGCAGCCACGGACTAGCGGGGGGGGATACGCAGTATTTT
CDR3 protein: CASSHGLAGGDTQYF

D gene: TRBD1
V gene: TRBV7-2
J gene: TRBJ2-7
clone size: NA
CDR3 DNA: TGTGCCAGCAGCTTGAATTGGTGGGGACAGGGGGGATACGAGCAGTACTTC
CDR3 protein: CASSLNWWGQGGYEQYF